The sample holds a few counts of the clone carrying this TCR beta chain. The CDR3 covers 16 residues. V was pared by 2 bases and J by 6 bases, with 8 bases of the junction left unmatched. CDR1 is SGHTA, CDR2 FQGTGA, per germline. This specimen belongs to a study of blood T cells in healthy people across ages. Overall study: Capture via template switching afforded approximately one barcoded beta molecule per two T cells.

There were healthy Caucasian individuals from Russia, aged roughly 6 to 100, serving as donors. Then a second PCR, running roughly 7 to 11 cycles, was carried out with a sample-barcoded 5' primer and a J-beta primer mix. TCRdb recomputed calls from the 5' RACE reads with MiXCR, one row per CDR3 protein. Of about 930,000 distinct CDR3 sequences listed, 25% to 35% were seen once; the top ten hold 10% to 13%. This same sample was also taken into another study, of T cells of mothers and their children.

The material sequenced was blood. V and J are TRBV7-3 and TRBJ2-1; 9 bases match TRBD2. The TCR originated in a woman aged 40 to 50 in good health. The CDR3 loop is CASSLDLAGAFNEQFF. In nucleotides, the CDR3 is TGTGCCAGCAGCTTAGACTTAGCGGGGGCTTTCAATGAGCAGTTCTTC.